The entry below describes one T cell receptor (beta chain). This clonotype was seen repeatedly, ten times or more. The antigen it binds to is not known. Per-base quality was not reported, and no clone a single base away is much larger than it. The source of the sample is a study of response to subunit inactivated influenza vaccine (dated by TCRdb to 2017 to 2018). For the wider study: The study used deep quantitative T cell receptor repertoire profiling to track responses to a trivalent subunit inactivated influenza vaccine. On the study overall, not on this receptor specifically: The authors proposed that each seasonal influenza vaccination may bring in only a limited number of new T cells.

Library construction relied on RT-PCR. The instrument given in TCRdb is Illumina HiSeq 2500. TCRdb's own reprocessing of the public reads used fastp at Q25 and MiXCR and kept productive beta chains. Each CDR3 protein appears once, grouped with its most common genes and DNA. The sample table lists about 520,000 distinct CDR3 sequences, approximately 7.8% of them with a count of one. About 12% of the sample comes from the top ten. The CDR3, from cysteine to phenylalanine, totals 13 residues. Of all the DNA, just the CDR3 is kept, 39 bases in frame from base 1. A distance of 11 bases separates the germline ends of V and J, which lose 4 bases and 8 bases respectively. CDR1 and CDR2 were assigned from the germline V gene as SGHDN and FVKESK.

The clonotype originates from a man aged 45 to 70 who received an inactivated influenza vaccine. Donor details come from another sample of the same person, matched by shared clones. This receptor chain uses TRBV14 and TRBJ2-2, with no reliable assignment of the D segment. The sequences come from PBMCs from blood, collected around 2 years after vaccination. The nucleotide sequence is TGTGCCAGCAGCCGCAGACGTGGGGGGGAGCTGTTTTTT. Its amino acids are CASSRRRGGELFF. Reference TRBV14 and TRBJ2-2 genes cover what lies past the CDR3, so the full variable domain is EAGVTQFPSHSVIEKGQTVTLRCDPISGHDNLYWYRRVMGKEIKFLLHFVKESKQDESGMPNNRFLAERTGGTYSTLKVQPAELEDSGVYFCASSRRRGGELFFGEGSRLTVL.